This note documents a single T cell receptor beta chain sequence. The record originates from a study of blood T cell repertoires in COVID-19. Study-level background: Collection of acute and convalescent COVID-19 samples took place in the United States, Italy and Spain. T cells, B-cell-depleted T cells, or PBMCs provided the cDNA or gDNA that served as material.

The CDR3 contains 15 residues. V dropped 4 bases and J dropped 4 bases, with 13 bases sitting between them. The germline CDR1 and CDR2 sequences are KGHDR and SFDVKD. Study processing details: Nucleated cell number was recorded as an estimate derived from reference gene primer amplification. TCRdb's table, derived via immunoSEQ multiplex PCR, lists solely in-frame clones and lacks some. V, J and clone size are taken as reported in that table, and D and trimming were inferred from the DNA itself. The top ten clones hold 5.7% of a sample with fewer than 300,000 clones, around 82% of them seen once. The receptor's source is an elderly man with acute or convalescent COVID-19. The chain uses TRBV24-1 and TRBJ2-1; possible D gene TRBD1, 7 bases. Sequencing input: peripheral blood. In DNA form, the CDR3 reads TGTGCCACCAGTGAAGGGGCAGGGGGGTACAATGAGCAGTTCTTC. Protein product: CATSEGAGGYNEQFF.